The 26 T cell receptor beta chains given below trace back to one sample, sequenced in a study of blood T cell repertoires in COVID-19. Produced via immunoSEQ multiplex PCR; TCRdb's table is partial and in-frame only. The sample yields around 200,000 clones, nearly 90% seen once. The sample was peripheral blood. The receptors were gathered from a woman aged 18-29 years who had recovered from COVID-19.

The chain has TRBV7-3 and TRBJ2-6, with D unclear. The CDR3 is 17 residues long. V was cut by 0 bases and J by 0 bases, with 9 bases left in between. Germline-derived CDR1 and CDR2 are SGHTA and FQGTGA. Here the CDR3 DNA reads TGTGCCAGCAGCTTAACCGGAAGGAGCTCTGGGGCCAACGTCCTGACTTTC. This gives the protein CASSLTGRSSGANVLTF.

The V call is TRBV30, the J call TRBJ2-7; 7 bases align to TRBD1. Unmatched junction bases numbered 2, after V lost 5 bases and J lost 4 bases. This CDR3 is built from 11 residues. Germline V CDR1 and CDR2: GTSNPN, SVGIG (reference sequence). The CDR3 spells CAWATGYEQYF. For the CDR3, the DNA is TGTGCCTGGGCGACAGGGTACGAGCAGTACTTC.

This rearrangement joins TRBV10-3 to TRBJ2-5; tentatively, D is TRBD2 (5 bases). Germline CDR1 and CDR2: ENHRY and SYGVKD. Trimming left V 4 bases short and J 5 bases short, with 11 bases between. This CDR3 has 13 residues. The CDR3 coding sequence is TGTGCCATCAGTGCGGAGGATTGGGAGACCCAGTACTTC. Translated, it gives CAISAEDWETQYF.

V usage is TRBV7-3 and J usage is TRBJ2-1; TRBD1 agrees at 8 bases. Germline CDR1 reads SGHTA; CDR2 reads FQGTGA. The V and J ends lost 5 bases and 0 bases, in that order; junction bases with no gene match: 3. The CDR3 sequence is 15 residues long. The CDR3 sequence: CASSATGGSYNEQFF. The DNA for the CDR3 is TGTGCCAGCAGCGCCACAGGGGGCTCCTACAATGAGCAGTTCTTC.

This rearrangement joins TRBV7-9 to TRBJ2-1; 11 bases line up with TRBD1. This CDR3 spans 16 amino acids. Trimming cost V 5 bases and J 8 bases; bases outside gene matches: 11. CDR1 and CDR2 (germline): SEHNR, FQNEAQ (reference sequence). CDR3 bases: TGTGCCAGCAGCCTCCCCCGGACAGGGGGCGACGATGAGCAGTTCTTC. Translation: CASSLPRTGGDDEQFF.

The CDR3: CATSREPANTEAFF. CDR3 sequence (DNA): TGTGCCACCAGCAGGGAGCCCGCTAACACTGAAGCTTTCTTT. The chain carries TRBV15 and TRBJ1-1, with D uncertain. CDR1 and CDR2 (germline): LNHNV, YYDKDF (reference sequence). This CDR3 region has 14 residues. The ends were cut back, 3 bases at V and 2 bases at J, with 10 bases in the middle.

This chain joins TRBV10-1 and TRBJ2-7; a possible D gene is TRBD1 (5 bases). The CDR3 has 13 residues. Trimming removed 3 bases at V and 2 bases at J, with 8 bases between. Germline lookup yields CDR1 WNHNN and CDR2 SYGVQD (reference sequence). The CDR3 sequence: CASSEGAAYEQYF. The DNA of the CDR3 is TGCGCCAGCAGTGAAGGGGCTGCCTACGAGCAGTACTTC.

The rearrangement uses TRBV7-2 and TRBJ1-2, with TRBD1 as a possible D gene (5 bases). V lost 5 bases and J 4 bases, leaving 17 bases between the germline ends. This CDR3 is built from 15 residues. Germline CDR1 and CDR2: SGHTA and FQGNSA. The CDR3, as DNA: TGTGCCAGCAGCGCTCCCATTGAGGACACCTATGGCTACACCTTC. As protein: CASSAPIEDTYGYTF.

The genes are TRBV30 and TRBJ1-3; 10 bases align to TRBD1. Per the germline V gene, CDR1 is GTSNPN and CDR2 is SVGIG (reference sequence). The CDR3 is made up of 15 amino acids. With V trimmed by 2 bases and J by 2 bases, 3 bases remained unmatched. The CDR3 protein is CAWSLGTGAGNTIYF. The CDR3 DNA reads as TGTGCCTGGAGTCTAGGGACAGGGGCTGGAAACACCATATATTTT.

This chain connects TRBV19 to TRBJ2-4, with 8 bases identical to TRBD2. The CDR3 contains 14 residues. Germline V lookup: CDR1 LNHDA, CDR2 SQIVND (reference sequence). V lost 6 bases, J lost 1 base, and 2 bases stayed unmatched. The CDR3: CASSVAGAKNIQYF. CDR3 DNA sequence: TGTGCCAGTAGCGTAGCGGGGGCCAAAAACATTCAGTACTTC.

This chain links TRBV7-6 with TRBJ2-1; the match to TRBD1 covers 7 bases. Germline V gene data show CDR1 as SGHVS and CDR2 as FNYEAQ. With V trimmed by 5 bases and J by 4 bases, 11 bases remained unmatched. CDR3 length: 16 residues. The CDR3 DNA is TGTGCCAGCAGCCGAGGGACAGCCCCAACTTACAATGAGCAGTTCTTC. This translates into CASSRGTAPTYNEQFF. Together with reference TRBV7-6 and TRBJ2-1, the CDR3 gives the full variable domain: GAGVSQSPRYKVTKRGQDVALRCDPISGHVSLYWYRQALGQGPEFLTYFNYEAQQDKSGLPNDRFSAERPEGSISTLTIQRTEQRDSAMYRCASSRGTAPTYNEQFFGPGTRLTVL.

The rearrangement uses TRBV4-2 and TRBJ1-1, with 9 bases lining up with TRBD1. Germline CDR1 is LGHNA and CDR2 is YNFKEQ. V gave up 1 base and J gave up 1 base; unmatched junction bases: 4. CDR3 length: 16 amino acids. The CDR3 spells CASSQVGTGQNTEAFF. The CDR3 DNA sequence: TGTGCCAGCAGCCAAGTTGGGACAGGGCAGAACACTGAAGCTTTCTTT.

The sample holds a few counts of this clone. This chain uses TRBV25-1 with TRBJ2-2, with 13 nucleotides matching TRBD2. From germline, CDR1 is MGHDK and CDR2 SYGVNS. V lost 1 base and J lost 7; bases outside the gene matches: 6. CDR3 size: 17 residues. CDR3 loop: CASSELLAGGHGGELFF. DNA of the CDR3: TGTGCCAGCAGTGAATTACTAGCGGGAGGGCATGGCGGGGAGCTGTTTTTT. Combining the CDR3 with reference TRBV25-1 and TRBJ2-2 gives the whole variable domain EADIYQTPRYLVIGTGKKITLECSQTMGHDKMYWYQQDPGMELHLIHYSYGVNSTEKGDLSSESTVSRIRTEHFPLTLESARPSHTSQYLCASSELLAGGHGGELFFGEGSRLTVL.

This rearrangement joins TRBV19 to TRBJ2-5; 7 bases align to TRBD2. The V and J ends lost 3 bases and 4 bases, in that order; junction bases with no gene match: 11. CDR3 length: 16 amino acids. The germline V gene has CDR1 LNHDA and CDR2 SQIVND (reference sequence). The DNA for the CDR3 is TGTGCCAGTAGTATTGGGCCAAGCGGGACGGGAGAGACCCAGTACTTC. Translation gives CASSIGPSGTGETQYF.

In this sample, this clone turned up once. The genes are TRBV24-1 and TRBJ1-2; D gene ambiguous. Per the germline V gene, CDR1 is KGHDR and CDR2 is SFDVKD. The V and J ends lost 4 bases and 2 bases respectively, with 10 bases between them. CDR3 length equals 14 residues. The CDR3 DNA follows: TGTGCCACCAGTGACCCCGGGAAGAACTATGGCTACACCTTC. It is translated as CATSDPGKNYGYTF.

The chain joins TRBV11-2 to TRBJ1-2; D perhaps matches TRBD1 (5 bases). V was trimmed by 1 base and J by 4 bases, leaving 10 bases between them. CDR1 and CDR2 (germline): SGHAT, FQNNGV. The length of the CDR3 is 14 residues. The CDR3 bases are TGTGCCAGCAGCTTAGGTCTCAGGGTCTATGGCTACACCTTC. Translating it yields CASSLGLRVYGYTF. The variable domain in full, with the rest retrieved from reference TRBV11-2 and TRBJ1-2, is EAGVAQSPRYKIIEKRQSVAFWCNPISGHATLYWYQQILGQGPKLLIQFQNNGVVDDSQLPKDRFSAERLKGVDSTLKIQPAKLEDSAVYLCASSLGLRVYGYTFGSGTRLTVV.

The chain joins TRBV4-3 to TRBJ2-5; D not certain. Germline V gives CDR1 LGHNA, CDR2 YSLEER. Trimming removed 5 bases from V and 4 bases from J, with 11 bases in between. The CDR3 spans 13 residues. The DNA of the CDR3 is TGCGCCAGCAGCGCTGCCGAGTTAGAGACCCAGTACTTC. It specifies CASSAAELETQYF.

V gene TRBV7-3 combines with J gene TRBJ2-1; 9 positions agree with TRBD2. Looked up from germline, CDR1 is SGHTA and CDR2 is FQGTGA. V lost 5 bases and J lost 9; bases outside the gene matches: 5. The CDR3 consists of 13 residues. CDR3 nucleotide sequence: TGTGCCAGCAGCGAAAGCGGGAGGAGTGAGCAGTTCTTC. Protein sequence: CASSESGRSEQFF.

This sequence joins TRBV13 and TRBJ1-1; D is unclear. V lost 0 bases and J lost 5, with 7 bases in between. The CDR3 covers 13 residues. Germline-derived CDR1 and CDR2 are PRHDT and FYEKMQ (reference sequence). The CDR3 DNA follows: TGTGCCAGCAGCTTAGGCCGGGGAACTGAAGCTTTCTTT. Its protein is CASSLGRGTEAFF.

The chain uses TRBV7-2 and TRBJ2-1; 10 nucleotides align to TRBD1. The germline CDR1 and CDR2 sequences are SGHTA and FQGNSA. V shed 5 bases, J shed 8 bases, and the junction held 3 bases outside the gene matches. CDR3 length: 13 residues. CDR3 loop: CASSPGQGYEQFF. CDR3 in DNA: TGTGCCAGCAGCCCGGGACAGGGGTATGAGCAGTTCTTC.

CDR3 loop: CASSVGGTGSPLHF. Written as DNA, the CDR3 is TGTGCCAGCAGCGTCGGGGGAACGGGATCACCCCTCCACTTT. This chain joins TRBV9 and TRBJ1-6; a weak D match, TRBD1 (5 bases). CDR1 SGDLS and CDR2 YYNGEE come from the germline V gene. This CDR3 comprises 14 residues. Trimming stripped 2 bases from V and 10 bases from J, with 13 bases between.

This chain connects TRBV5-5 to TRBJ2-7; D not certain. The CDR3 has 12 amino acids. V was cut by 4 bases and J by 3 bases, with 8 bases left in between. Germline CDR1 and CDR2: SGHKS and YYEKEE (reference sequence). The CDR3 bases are TGTGCCAGCAGCGGCGGCAGCTACGAGCAGTACTTC. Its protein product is CASSGGSYEQYF.

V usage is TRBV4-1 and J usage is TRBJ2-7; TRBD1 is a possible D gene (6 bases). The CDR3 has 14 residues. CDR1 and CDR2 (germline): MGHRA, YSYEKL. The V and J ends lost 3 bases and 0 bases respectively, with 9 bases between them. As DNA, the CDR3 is TGCGCCAGCAGCCAGAAGGACAGCTCCTACGAGCAGTACTTC. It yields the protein CASSQKDSSYEQYF.

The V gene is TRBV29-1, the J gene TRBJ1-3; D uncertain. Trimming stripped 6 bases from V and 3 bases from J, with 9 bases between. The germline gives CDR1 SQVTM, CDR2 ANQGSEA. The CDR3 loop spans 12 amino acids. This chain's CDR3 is CSVVGFGNTIYF. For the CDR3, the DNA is TGCAGCGTCGTGGGCTTTGGAAACACCATATATTTT. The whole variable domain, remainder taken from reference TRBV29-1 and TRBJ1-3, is SAVISQKPSRDICQRGTSLTIQCQVDSQVTMMFWYRQQPGQSLTLIATANQGSEATYESGFVIDKFPISRPNLTFSTLTVSNMSPEDSSIYLCSVVGFGNTIYFGEGSWLTVV.

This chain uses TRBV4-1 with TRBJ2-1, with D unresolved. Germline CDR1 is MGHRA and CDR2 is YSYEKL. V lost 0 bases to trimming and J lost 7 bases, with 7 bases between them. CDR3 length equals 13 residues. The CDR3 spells CASSQEYGNEQFF. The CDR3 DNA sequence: TGCGCCAGCAGCCAAGAATACGGGAATGAGCAGTTCTTC.

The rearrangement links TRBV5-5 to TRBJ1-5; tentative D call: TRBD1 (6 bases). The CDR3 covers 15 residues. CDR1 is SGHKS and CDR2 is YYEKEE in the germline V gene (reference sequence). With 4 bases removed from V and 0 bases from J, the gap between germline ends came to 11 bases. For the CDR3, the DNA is TGTGCCAGCAGCAACGGACAGTTTAGCAATCAGCCCCAGCATTTT. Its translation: CASSNGQFSNQPQHF.